This T cell receptor beta chain was sequenced for a study of cytomegalovirus exposure and HLA in healthy donors. V shed 8 bases and J shed 4 bases, with 6 bases lying between them. Germline V CDR1 and CDR2: SGHTA, FQGNSA. This CDR3 has 12 amino acids. Researchers ran the PCR with 60 Vbeta and 13 Jbeta primers. Generated by immunoSEQ multiplex PCR, the TCRdb table keeps only in-frame clones and is missing some. The profile covers fewer than 150,000 clones, with 80% appearing a single time and 4.5% to 6.5% taken by the ten largest. This TCR was recovered from a male donor in good health and CMV-seronegative. The specimen was PBMCs. The V and J genes are TRBV7-2 and TRBJ1-6; no firm D call. In DNA, the CDR3 is TGTGCCAGCGGGGAGTATAATTCACCCCTCCACTTT. This codes for CASGEYNSPLHF. The whole variable domain, filled in from reference TRBV7-2 and TRBJ1-6, reads GAGVSQSPSNKVTEKGKDVELRCDPISGHTALYWYRQSLGQGLEFLIYFQGNSAPDKSGLPSDRFSAERTGGSVSTLTIQRTQQEDSAVYLCASGEYNSPLHFGNGTRLTVT.